This is a list of T cell receptor beta chains from one sample in a study of blood T cell repertoires in COVID-19. Repertoires were generated with immunoSEQ multiplex PCR, while TCRdb's copy carries only in-frame clones and drops some. Counted here are some 130,000 clones, roughly 90% occurring once; the ten biggest clones make up around 4.6%. The sequencing input was peripheral blood. These receptors all come from a man aged 60 to 69 with COVID-19, enrolled during active disease. The CDR3 runs from the conserved cysteine through the conserved F or W. Clone sizes are given selectively: once, few, many, or a class where the clone is expanded.

abundance: NA; len: 15; j_gene: TRBJ2-1; v_gene: TRBV5-4; CDR3aa: CASYSGLASFGEQFF
abundance: NA; len: 14; j_gene: TRBJ2-7; v_gene: TRBV11-2; CDR3aa: CASSGTSTAYEQYF
abundance: NA; len: 16; j_gene: TRBJ2-7; v_gene: TRBV5-1; CDR3aa: CASSSGPDSQAYEQYF
abundance: NA; len: 16; j_gene: TRBJ1-6; v_gene: TRBV9; CDR3aa: CASSVGGVRGNSPLHF
abundance: NA; len: 16; j_gene: TRBJ1-6; v_gene: TRBV4-3; CDR3aa: CASSQGQATYNSPLHF
abundance: NA; len: 15; j_gene: TRBJ1-2; v_gene: TRBV5-1; CDR3aa: CASSLNPGQVYGYTF
abundance: NA; len: 13; j_gene: TRBJ1-2; v_gene: TRBV11-2; CDR3aa: CASSVQGADGYTF
abundance: NA; len: 16; j_gene: TRBJ2-7; v_gene: TRBV14; CDR3aa: CASSQDTGQGRHEQYF
abundance: NA; len: 13; j_gene: TRBJ1-2; v_gene: TRBV6-5; CDR3aa: CASTTGTFYGYTF
abundance: NA; len: 15; j_gene: TRBJ1-1; v_gene: TRBV7-8; CDR3aa: CASSSQGNMNTEAFF
abundance: NA; len: 12; j_gene: TRBJ1-1; v_gene: TRBV30; CDR3aa: CAWSVLVTEAFF
abundance: NA; len: 14; j_gene: TRBJ1-4; v_gene: TRBV6-5; CDR3aa: CASTPSWRNEKLFF
abundance: NA; len: 15; j_gene: TRBJ2-7; v_gene: TRBV5-1; CDR3aa: CASSSRPSLGDEQYF
abundance: NA; len: 16; j_gene: TRBJ1-4; v_gene: TRBV11-2; CDR3aa: CASNRDGGSTNEKLFF
abundance: NA; len: 12; j_gene: TRBJ1-1; v_gene: TRBV29-1; CDR3aa: CSVESPNTEAFF
abundance: NA; len: 16; j_gene: TRBJ1-3; v_gene: TRBV14; CDR3aa: CASSQDRTVAGNTIYF
abundance: NA; len: 16; j_gene: TRBJ2-2; v_gene: TRBV19; CDR3aa: CASSIGGTRGGGELFF
abundance: NA; len: 17; j_gene: TRBJ2-2; v_gene: TRBV10-3; CDR3aa: CAISEPQGVSGTGELFF
abundance: NA; len: 16; j_gene: TRBJ2-7; v_gene: TRBV11-3; CDR3aa: CASSSRDRAYSYEQYF
abundance: NA; len: 15; j_gene: TRBJ1-5; v_gene: TRBV19; CDR3aa: CASTAGQGNNQPQHF
abundance: many; len: 15; j_gene: TRBJ1-4; v_gene: TRBV7-2; CDR3aa: CASSFFQETNEKLFF
abundance: NA; len: 13; j_gene: TRBJ1-6; v_gene: TRBV2; CDR3aa: CASRNSAGSPLHF
abundance: NA; len: 14; j_gene: TRBJ1-1; v_gene: TRBV15; CDR3aa: CATSRDKTGTEAFF
abundance: NA; len: 15; j_gene: TRBJ1-2; v_gene: TRBV6-6; CDR3aa: CASSSPGGLSYGYTF
abundance: NA; len: 14; j_gene: TRBJ2-5; v_gene: TRBV28; CDR3aa: CASSFSGRQETQYF
abundance: few; len: 12; j_gene: TRBJ1-5; v_gene: TRBV12-3/TRBV12-4; CDR3aa: CASSGTGSPQHF
abundance: NA; len: 15; j_gene: TRBJ1-5; v_gene: TRBV18; CDR3aa: CASSPDGTDNQPQHF
abundance: NA; len: 18; j_gene: TRBJ2-2; v_gene: TRBV7-2; CDR3aa: CASSPLLAGGPGTGELFF
abundance: NA; len: 15; j_gene: TRBJ2-7; v_gene: TRBV14; CDR3aa: CASRETGTGTYEQYF
abundance: once; len: 13; j_gene: TRBJ2-7; v_gene: TRBV12-3/TRBV12-4; CDR3aa: CASSFGDSYEQYF
abundance: NA; len: 15; j_gene: TRBJ2-1; v_gene: TRBV7-2; CDR3aa: CASSSPSGRGNEQFF
abundance: NA; len: 14; j_gene: TRBJ2-7; v_gene: TRBV5-1; CDR3aa: CASGPDWSFDEQYF
abundance: NA; len: 15; j_gene: TRBJ2-7; v_gene: TRBV7-6; CDR3aa: CASSASTGSQGEQYF
abundance: NA; len: 13; j_gene: TRBJ1-5; v_gene: TRBV30; CDR3aa: CAWSAFGGQPQHF
abundance: NA; len: 15; j_gene: TRBJ1-4; v_gene: TRBV3-1/TRBV3-2; CDR3aa: CASSQTQGVWEKLFF
abundance: NA; len: 15; j_gene: TRBJ1-5; v_gene: TRBV5-1; CDR3aa: CASSLAGMSNQPQHF
abundance: NA; len: 14; j_gene: TRBJ2-7; v_gene: TRBV30; CDR3aa: CAWSPPERRGEQYF